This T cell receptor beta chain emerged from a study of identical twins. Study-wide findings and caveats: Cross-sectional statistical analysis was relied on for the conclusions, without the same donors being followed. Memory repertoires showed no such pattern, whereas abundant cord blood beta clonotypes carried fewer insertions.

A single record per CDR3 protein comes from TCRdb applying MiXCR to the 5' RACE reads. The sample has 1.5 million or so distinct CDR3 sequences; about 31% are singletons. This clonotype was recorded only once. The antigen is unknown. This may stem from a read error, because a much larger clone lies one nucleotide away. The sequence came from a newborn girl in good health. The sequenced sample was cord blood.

This chain's CDR3 is CASSLARATYNEQYF. The CDR3 nucleotides are TGTGCCAGCAGCTTAGCAAGGGCTACCTACAATGAGCAGTACTTC. The chain joins TRBV13 to TRBJ2-1; D not resolved. The end of the DNA aligns better with TRBJ2-7, so the J call may be wrong. Germline V gene data show CDR1 as PRHDT and CDR2 as FYEKMQ (reference sequence). The CDR3 loop spans 15 amino acids.